The clone carrying this T cell receptor beta chain was seen more than once but under ten times. Its target is unknown. This sample was taken from a study of cytomegalovirus exposure and HLA in healthy donors. Whole-study findings and limits: The authors reported that TCR beta sequences could predict HLA-A and HLA-B alleles. These predictions were accurate for most subjects in the first cohort. Most TCR beta V segments were productive about 87% or about 30% of the time in an earlier analysis. Researchers left out some V segments, among them TRBV6-2 and TRBV6-3, as indistinguishable.

Germline CDR1 MNHNS, CDR2 SASEGT. V lost 3 bases to trimming and J lost 6 bases, with 15 bases between them. This CDR3 has 15 residues. It was with 60 Vbeta and 13 Jbeta primers that the PCR ran. TCRdb's table, derived via immunoSEQ multiplex PCR, lists solely in-frame clones and lacks some. The sample records about 94,000 clones, more than 75% being singletons. V gene TRBV6-1 combines with J gene TRBJ2-1, with D possibly matching TRBD1 (5 bases). Material: PBMCs. This receptor was obtained from a human donor in good health. In nucleotides, the CDR3 is TGTGCCAGCAGTGAGGGGCTCGCTTTTGGCAATGAGCAGTTCTTC. Translated, it gives CASSEGLAFGNEQFF.